These 5 T cell receptor beta chains originate from one sample sequenced in a study of T cell responses to AZD1222 COVID-19 vaccine. Data came from immunoSEQ multiplex PCR; TCRdb stores just in-frame clones and leaves some out. The table includes about 200,000 clones, roughly 90% detected once. The source was peripheral blood, collected 28 days after the second AZD1222 dose. These receptors originate from an adult who received the AZD1222 COVID-19 vaccine.

The chain couples TRBV7-3 to TRBJ2-2; TRBD1 might be the D (6 bases). The CDR3 is 14 residues long. Deletions cut 6 bases from V and 1 base from J, with 9 bases between. Per germline, CDR1 SGHTA and CDR2 FQGTGA. The CDR3: CASRPQGNTGELFF. CDR3 DNA: TGTGCCAGCAGGCCACAGGGGAACACCGGGGAGCTGTTTTTT.

The rearrangement links TRBV21-1 to TRBJ2-5; the D call of TRBD2 is as the table states it, not checked on the DNA. TRBV21-1 is a pseudogene segment. The CDR3 is 17 amino acids. The CDR3, as DNA: TGTGCCAGCAGCAAAGTTTTGGGGGAGGGCCCTCAAGAGACCCAGTACTTC. It is translated as CASSKVLGEGPQETQYF.

This chain links TRBV2 with TRBJ1-1; 8 bases map to TRBD1. In germline, CDR1 is SNHLY, CDR2 FYNNEI. The CDR3 consists of 14 residues. J gave up 4 bases and V 4 bases, and 5 bases lay outside the gene matches. The CDR3 is CASSVRQGTTEAFF. The CDR3 DNA reads as TGTGCCAGCAGTGTGCGACAGGGGACCACTGAAGCTTTCTTT.

This clone was counted a single time. The chain links TRBV4-2 to TRBJ1-4; possible D gene TRBD1, 5 bases. With 4 bases removed from V and 7 bases from J, the gap between germline ends came to 22 bases. CDR1 LGHNA and CDR2 YNFKEQ come from the germline V gene. The CDR3 is 17 amino acids. The CDR3 reads CASSLETHRDEGEKLFF. In DNA form, the CDR3 reads TGTGCCAGCAGCCTAGAAACCCACCGGGACGAGGGTGAAAAACTGTTTTTT.

This clone was seen just once. The V gene is TRBV3-1 (or the pseudogene TRBV3-2), the J gene TRBJ2-1; the match to TRBD2 covers 11 bases. Germline assignment: CDR1 LGHDT and CDR2 YNNKEL (reference sequence). V lost 1 base and J lost 6; bases outside the gene matches: 8. This CDR3 region has 17 residues. CDR3 bases: TGTGCCAGCAGCCAAGGCTCCGGGACTAGCGGAGTCAATGAGCAGTTCTTC. It encodes CASSQGSGTSGVNEQFF.